These T cell receptor beta chains were read from a single sample in a study of CD39 and CD103 CD8 tumor-infiltrating T cells. Repertoires were generated with immunoSEQ multiplex PCR, while TCRdb's copy carries only in-frame clones and drops some. This table has roughly 18,000 clones, around 90% appearing once. Source material: CD8+ T cells sorted from blood. All receptors come from a human donor with head and neck squamous cell carcinoma. Each CDR3 is given with its conserved first and last residue. D genes are given only for firm matches. Clone size, where shown, is once, few, many, or a class for clones that have expanded.

j_gene: TRBJ2-7; abundance: NA; v_gene: TRBV10-1; d_gene: NA; CDR3nt: TGCGCCAGCAGTCATACCGGGACACCTTACGAGCAGTACTTC; CDR3aa: CASSHTGTPYEQYF
j_gene: TRBJ1-1; abundance: NA; v_gene: TRBV27; d_gene: NA; CDR3nt: TGTGCCAGCCTAGGGAATTTGGGCACTGAAGCTTTCTTT; CDR3aa: CASLGNLGTEAFF
j_gene: TRBJ1-1; abundance: NA; v_gene: TRBV10-3; d_gene: NA; CDR3nt: TGTGCCATCAGTGAGTCGTCGGGGAACACTGAAGCTTTCTTT; CDR3aa: CAISESSGNTEAFF
j_gene: TRBJ2-5; abundance: NA; v_gene: TRBV25-1; d_gene: TRBD1; CDR3nt: TGTGCCACCCGGACAGGGCGGGAGACCCAGTACTTC; CDR3aa: CATRTGRETQYF
j_gene: TRBJ2-7; abundance: NA; v_gene: TRBV9; d_gene: TRBD1; CDR3nt: TGTGCCAGCAGCCCGGGACAGGGACGCTACGAGCAGTACTTC; CDR3aa: CASSPGQGRYEQYF
j_gene: TRBJ2-7; abundance: once; v_gene: TRBV7-6; d_gene: NA; CDR3nt: TGTGCCAGCAGCCTCGGGGAGCCCTACGAGCAGTACTTC; CDR3aa: CASSLGEPYEQYF
j_gene: TRBJ1-5; abundance: NA; v_gene: TRBV16; d_gene: NA; CDR3nt: TGTGCCAGCAGCCACCCGGGGTCTACCAATCAGCCCCAGCATTTT; CDR3aa: CASSHPGSTNQPQHF
j_gene: TRBJ2-1; abundance: NA; v_gene: TRBV2; d_gene: NA; CDR3nt: TGTGCCAGCAGTGAGGTGTCATACAATGAGCAGTTCTTC; CDR3aa: CASSEVSYNEQFF
j_gene: TRBJ1-6; abundance: NA; v_gene: TRBV4-1; d_gene: NA; CDR3nt: TGCGCCAGCAGCCGAGGACCCCTCGAAGGGTCACCCCTCCACTTT; CDR3aa: CASSRGPLEGSPLHF
j_gene: TRBJ1-4; abundance: NA; v_gene: TRBV28; d_gene: NA; CDR3nt: TGTGCCAGCAGTCCCTGGGGTGCAACTAATGAAAAACTGTTTTTT; CDR3aa: CASSPWGATNEKLFF
j_gene: TRBJ1-4; abundance: NA; v_gene: TRBV15; d_gene: TRBD1; CDR3nt: TGTGCCACCAGCACCAGACAGGGCTCTGGTGAAAAACTGTTTTTT; CDR3aa: CATSTRQGSGEKLFF
j_gene: TRBJ2-7; abundance: NA; v_gene: TRBV6-5; d_gene: NA; CDR3nt: TGTGCCAGCAGAACTGACACGAGGGAGCAGTACTTC; CDR3aa: CASRTDTREQYF
j_gene: TRBJ2-3; abundance: NA; v_gene: TRBV27; d_gene: NA; CDR3nt: TGTGCCAGCAGTTTATTCGGCGGGGTATCAGATACGCAGTATTTT; CDR3aa: CASSLFGGVSDTQYF
j_gene: TRBJ2-1; abundance: NA; v_gene: TRBV7-3; d_gene: NA; CDR3nt: TGTGCCAGCAGCTTATACTATGACAATGAGCAGTTCTTC; CDR3aa: CASSLYYDNEQFF
j_gene: TRBJ1-4; abundance: NA; v_gene: TRBV4-1; d_gene: NA; CDR3nt: TGCGCCAGCAGCCAAGATCGAGGCAGTAACGTGTTTTTT; CDR3aa: CASSQDRGSNVFF
j_gene: TRBJ2-3; abundance: NA; v_gene: TRBV9; d_gene: TRBD2; CDR3nt: TGTGCCAGCAGCGTAGCTACCGGGAGGATCGAGAGCACAGATACGCAGTATTTT; CDR3aa: CASSVATGRIESTDTQYF
j_gene: TRBJ1-2; abundance: NA; v_gene: TRBV29-1; d_gene: NA; CDR3nt: TGCAGCGTTGTCGCCATACTGGGCTACACCTTC; CDR3aa: CSVVAILGYTF
j_gene: TRBJ1-5; abundance: NA; v_gene: TRBV19; d_gene: TRBD1; CDR3nt: TGTGCCAGTAGTATTGGACAGGGTCTCAATCAGCCCCAGCATTTT; CDR3aa: CASSIGQGLNQPQHF
j_gene: TRBJ2-1; abundance: NA; v_gene: TRBV19; d_gene: TRBD1; CDR3nt: TGTGCCAGTTGCCTCGGGACAGGGGGCAATGAGCAGTTCTTC; CDR3aa: CASCLGTGGNEQFF
j_gene: TRBJ2-1; abundance: NA; v_gene: TRBV7-9; d_gene: TRBD2; CDR3nt: TGTGCCAGCAGCTCTACTAGCGGGGCTTACAATGAGCAGTTCTTC; CDR3aa: CASSSTSGAYNEQFF
j_gene: TRBJ2-5; abundance: NA; v_gene: TRBV11-2; d_gene: TRBD2; CDR3nt: TGTGCCAGCAGCTCTCTTGTCTGGGGCGGGGGGGCTTCGGAGACCCAGTACTTC; CDR3aa: CASSSLVWGGGASETQYF
j_gene: TRBJ2-7; abundance: few; v_gene: TRBV6-6; d_gene: TRBD2; CDR3nt: TGTGCCAGCGGGGAGGGTTCGTGGCAGTACTTC; CDR3aa: CASGEGSWQYF
j_gene: TRBJ1-1; abundance: NA; v_gene: TRBV28; d_gene: NA; CDR3nt: TGTGCCAGCATTTCCCCTGGGGACACTGAAGCTTTCTTT; CDR3aa: CASISPGDTEAFF
j_gene: TRBJ2-3; abundance: NA; v_gene: TRBV27; d_gene: TRBD2; CDR3nt: TGTGCCAGCAGTTCCCCGCTAGCGGGGGGCCCAGATACGCAGTATTTT; CDR3aa: CASSSPLAGGPDTQYF
j_gene: TRBJ2-1; abundance: NA; v_gene: TRBV7-3; d_gene: NA; CDR3nt: TGTGCCAGCAGCCTAGCGCCTAGCGAGTTGCACAATGAGCAGTTCTTC; CDR3aa: CASSLAPSELHNEQFF
j_gene: TRBJ2-3; abundance: NA; v_gene: TRBV18; d_gene: NA; CDR3nt: TGTGCCAGCTCACCACTCCCTCAGGGGGGTATCACAGATACGCAGTATTTT; CDR3aa: CASSPLPQGGITDTQYF
j_gene: TRBJ2-3; abundance: NA; v_gene: TRBV7-3; d_gene: TRBD2; CDR3nt: TGTGCCAGCAGCTTAATCAGCGGGGGGCGTCCAGATACGCAGTATTTT; CDR3aa: CASSLISGGRPDTQYF
j_gene: TRBJ1-4; abundance: NA; v_gene: TRBV6-5; d_gene: NA; CDR3nt: TGTGCCAGCAGTTACGAGCAAGGTGGCGAAAAACTGTTTTTT; CDR3aa: CASSYEQGGEKLFF
j_gene: TRBJ2-7; abundance: NA; v_gene: TRBV27; d_gene: NA; CDR3nt: TGTGCCAGCAGTTTAGAAGGGGGTTCCTACGAGCAGTACTTC; CDR3aa: CASSLEGGSYEQYF
j_gene: TRBJ1-1; abundance: NA; v_gene: TRBV6-5; d_gene: NA; CDR3nt: TGTGCCAGCGAAGGGTTGGGCACTGAAGCTTTCTTT; CDR3aa: CASEGLGTEAFF
j_gene: TRBJ2-3; abundance: NA; v_gene: TRBV9; d_gene: NA; CDR3nt: TGTGCCAGCAGCGTAGTTGCAAACACAGATACGCAGTATTTT; CDR3aa: CASSVVANTDTQYF
j_gene: TRBJ2-6; abundance: once; v_gene: TRBV13; d_gene: NA; CDR3nt: TGTGCCAGCAGCTTAGCTCGTTACTCTGGGGCCAACGTCCTGACTTTC; CDR3aa: CASSLARYSGANVLTF
j_gene: TRBJ2-1; abundance: NA; v_gene: TRBV7-9; d_gene: TRBD1; CDR3nt: TGTGCCAGCAGCACTAGCGCGATAGGACAGGGGATTATGAATGAGCAGTTCTTC; CDR3aa: CASSTSAIGQGIMNEQFF
j_gene: TRBJ2-1; abundance: once; v_gene: TRBV5-1; d_gene: TRBD1; CDR3nt: TGCGCCAGCAGCTTCGAACCGATGGGGACAGGGGGTTTGTTCTTC; CDR3aa: CASSFEPMGTGGLFF
j_gene: TRBJ1-1; abundance: NA; v_gene: TRBV7-9; d_gene: NA; CDR3nt: TGTGCCAGCAGCTTAGGAACGCCCCCGAACACTGAAGCTTTCTTT; CDR3aa: CASSLGTPPNTEAFF
j_gene: TRBJ1-6; abundance: NA; v_gene: TRBV5-1; d_gene: NA; CDR3nt: TGCGCCAGCAGCTTCTCCGGATCACCCCTCCACTTT; CDR3aa: CASSFSGSPLHF
j_gene: TRBJ2-7; abundance: NA; v_gene: TRBV4-2; d_gene: NA; CDR3nt: TGTGCCAGCAGCCAAGATCGAACCTACGAGCAGTACTTC; CDR3aa: CASSQDRTYEQYF
j_gene: TRBJ1-2; abundance: NA; v_gene: TRBV27; d_gene: TRBD1; CDR3nt: TGTGCCAGCAGTCTCTACAGGGGCATCGGCTACACCTTC; CDR3aa: CASSLYRGIGYTF
j_gene: TRBJ1-6; abundance: few; v_gene: TRBV6-5; d_gene: NA; CDR3nt: TGTGCCAGCAGTCAGGGGAGTTCACCCCTCCACTTT; CDR3aa: CASSQGSSPLHF
j_gene: TRBJ1-2; abundance: NA; v_gene: TRBV29-1; d_gene: NA; CDR3nt: TGCAGCGTTCAAGACTGGGGCTACACCTTC; CDR3aa: CSVQDWGYTF
j_gene: TRBJ2-7; abundance: NA; v_gene: TRBV28; d_gene: NA; CDR3nt: TGTGCCAGCAGTTTCTTACCAATAACCTCGAACTACGAGCAGTACTTC; CDR3aa: CASSFLPITSNYEQYF
j_gene: TRBJ2-7; abundance: NA; v_gene: TRBV21-1; d_gene: NA; CDR3nt: TGTGCCAGCAGCAGCGAGTCGGGTGAGCAGTACTTC; CDR3aa: CASSSESGEQYF
j_gene: TRBJ2-5; abundance: NA; v_gene: TRBV27; d_gene: NA; CDR3nt: TGTGCCAGCAGTTCCCTCCCTCGCGGGGTCGGGACCCAGTACTTC; CDR3aa: CASSSLPRGVGTQYF